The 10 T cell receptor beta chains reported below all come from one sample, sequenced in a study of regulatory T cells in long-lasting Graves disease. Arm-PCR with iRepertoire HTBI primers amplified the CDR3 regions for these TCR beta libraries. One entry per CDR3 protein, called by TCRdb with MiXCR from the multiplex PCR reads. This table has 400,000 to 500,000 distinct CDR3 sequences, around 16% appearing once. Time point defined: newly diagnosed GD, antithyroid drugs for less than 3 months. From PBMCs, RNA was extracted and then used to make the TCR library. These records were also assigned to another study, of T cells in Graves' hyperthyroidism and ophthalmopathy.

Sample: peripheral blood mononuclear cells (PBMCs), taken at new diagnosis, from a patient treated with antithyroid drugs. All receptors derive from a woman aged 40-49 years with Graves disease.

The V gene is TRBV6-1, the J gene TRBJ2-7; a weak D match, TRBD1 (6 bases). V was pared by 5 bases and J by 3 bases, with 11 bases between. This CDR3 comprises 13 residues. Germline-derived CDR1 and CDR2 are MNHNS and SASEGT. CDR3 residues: CASSMGQNYEQYF. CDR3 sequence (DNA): TGTGCCAGCAGTATGGGACAAAACTACGAGCAGTACTTC.

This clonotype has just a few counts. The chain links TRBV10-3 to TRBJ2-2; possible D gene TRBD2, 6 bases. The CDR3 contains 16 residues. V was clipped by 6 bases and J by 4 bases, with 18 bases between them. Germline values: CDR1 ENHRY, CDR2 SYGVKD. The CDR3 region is CAISELAATTTGELFF. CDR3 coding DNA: TGTGCCATCAGCGAATTAGCGGCTACAACCACCGGGGAGCTGTTTTTT.

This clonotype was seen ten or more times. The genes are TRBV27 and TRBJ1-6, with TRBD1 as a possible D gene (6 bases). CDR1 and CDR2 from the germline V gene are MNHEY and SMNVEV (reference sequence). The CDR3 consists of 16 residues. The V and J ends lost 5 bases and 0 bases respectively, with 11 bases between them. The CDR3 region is CASSQDRSSYNSPLHF. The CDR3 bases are TGTGCCAGCAGTCAAGACAGGAGCTCCTATAATTCACCCCTCCACTTT.

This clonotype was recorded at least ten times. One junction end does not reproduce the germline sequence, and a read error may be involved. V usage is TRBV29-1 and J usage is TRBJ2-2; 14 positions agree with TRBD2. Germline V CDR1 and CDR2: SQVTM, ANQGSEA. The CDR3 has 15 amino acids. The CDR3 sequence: CSVETGLAGDLEPVF. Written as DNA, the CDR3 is TGCAGCGTTGAAACGGGACTAGCGGGAGATTTGGAGCCCGTTTTT.

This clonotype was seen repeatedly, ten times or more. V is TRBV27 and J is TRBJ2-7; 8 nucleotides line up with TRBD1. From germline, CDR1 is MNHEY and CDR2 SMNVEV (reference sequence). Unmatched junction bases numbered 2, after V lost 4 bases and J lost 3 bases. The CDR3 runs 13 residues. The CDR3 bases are TGTGCCAGCAGTTCGGGACAGGTCTACGAGCAGTACTTC. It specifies CASSSGQVYEQYF.

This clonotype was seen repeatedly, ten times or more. This CDR3 is CASSQGVRGGRGYEQYF. The CDR3 DNA is TGTGCCAGCAGCCAGGGGGTGCGAGGTGGGAGGGGATACGAGCAGTACTTC. The V and J genes are TRBV3-1 and TRBJ2-7; 7 bases agree with TRBD2. Germline CDR1 reads LGHDT; CDR2 reads YNNKEL (reference sequence). V gave up 3 bases and J gave up 4 bases; unmatched junction bases: 15. The CDR3 extends over 17 amino acids.

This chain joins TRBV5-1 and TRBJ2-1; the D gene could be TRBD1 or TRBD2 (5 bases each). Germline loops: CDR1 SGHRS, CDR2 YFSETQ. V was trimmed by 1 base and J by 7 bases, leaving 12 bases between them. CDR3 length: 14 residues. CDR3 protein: CASSLLPGSNEQFF. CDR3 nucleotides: TGCGCCAGCAGCTTGCTCCCAGGGAGTAATGAGCAGTTCTTC.

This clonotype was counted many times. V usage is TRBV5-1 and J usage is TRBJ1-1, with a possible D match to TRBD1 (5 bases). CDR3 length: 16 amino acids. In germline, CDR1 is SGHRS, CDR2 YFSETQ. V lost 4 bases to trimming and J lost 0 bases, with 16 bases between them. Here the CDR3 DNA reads TGCGCCAGCAGCCCACCGACGGCAGGGTTGAACACTGAAGCTTTCTTT. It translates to CASSPPTAGLNTEAFF.

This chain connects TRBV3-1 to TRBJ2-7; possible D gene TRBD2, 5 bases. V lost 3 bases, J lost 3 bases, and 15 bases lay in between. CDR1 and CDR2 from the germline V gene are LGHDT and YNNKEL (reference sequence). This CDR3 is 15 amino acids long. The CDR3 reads CASSQRGIQDYEQYF. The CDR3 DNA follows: TGTGCCAGCAGCCAGAGAGGGATACAAGACTACGAGCAGTACTTC.

CDR3 sequence (DNA): TGCAGTGCTACAACGGGTAGGGGCAATGAGCAGTTCTTC. Protein product: CSATTGRGNEQFF. V usage is TRBV20-1 and J usage is TRBJ2-1; TRBD1 might be the D (5 bases). The V end lost 4 bases, the J end lost 6 bases, and 13 bases lay between the germline ends. Per germline, CDR1 DFQATT and CDR2 SNEGSKA (reference sequence). The CDR3 consists of 13 residues.